The rows below give T cell receptor beta chains drawn from one sample of a study of shared clonotypes between healthy human individuals. Generated by immunoSEQ multiplex PCR, the TCRdb table keeps only in-frame clones and is missing some. Found here are approximately 2,300,000 clones, around 93% of them singletons; the top ten hold about 0.36%. Material for sequencing was naive CD4+ T cells from PBMCs. The receptors here all came from a young man in good health. Some clones in this sample may be carry-over from other donors' samples. Both conserved end residues are part of each CDR3. D genes are given only for firm matches. Size is stated for part of the rows, as once, few or many counts, or as a class when the clone is expanded.

D,J,size,V,CDR3,DNA
.,TRBJ1-1,.,TRBV7-9,CASSSHSGDTEAFF,TGTGCCAGCAGCTCCCATTCCGGAGACACTGAAGCTTTCTTT
.,TRBJ2-5,.,TRBV5-1,CASSLVSYQETQYF,TGCGCCAGCAGCTTGGTGTCGTACCAAGAGACCCAGTACTTC
.,TRBJ2-3,.,TRBV9,CASSVDVDTQYF,TGTGCCAGCAGCGTAGATGTAGATACGCAGTATTTT
.,TRBJ1-2,.,TRBV19,CASSIAWPENSYTF,TGTGCCAGTAGTATAGCGTGGCCTGAAAACAGCTACACCTTC
.,TRBJ2-5,.,TRBV7-9,CASSLGTQETQYF,TGTGCCAGCAGCTTAGGGACCCAAGAGACCCAGTACTTC
TRBD1,TRBJ1-2,.,TRBV5-1,CASSSGQGNYGYTF,TGCGCCAGCAGCTCGGGACAGGGGAACTATGGCTACACCTTC
TRBD1,TRBJ2-7,.,TRBV30,CAWDPGQNSYEQYF,TGTGCCTGGGACCCGGGACAGAACTCCTACGAGCAGTACTTC
.,TRBJ2-1,.,TRBV6-5,CASSPLGAANEQFF,TGTGCCAGCAGTCCCCTTGGGGCGGCAAATGAGCAGTTCTTC
.,TRBJ2-2,.,TRBV5-1,CASSWGPNTGELFF,TGCGCCAGCAGCTGGGGGCCCAACACCGGGGAGCTGTTTTTT
.,TRBJ1-5,few,TRBV2,CASSPGQENQPQHF,TGTGCCAGCAGCCCGGGGCAGGAAAATCAGCCCCAGCATTTT
.,TRBJ2-7,.,TRBV11-2,CASSPDLNYEQYF,TGTGCCAGCAGCCCAGACCTCAACTACGAGCAGTACTTC
.,TRBJ1-3,.,TRBV7-9,CASSSTGFDGNTIYF,TGTGCCAGCAGCTCCACAGGATTTGATGGAAACACCATATATTTT
TRBD1,TRBJ1-4,.,TRBV2,CASRVNQGGKLFF,TGTGCCAGCAGAGTCAATCAGGGGGGAAAACTGTTTTTT
.,TRBJ2-4,.,TRBV9,CASSVAGTPEKPHF,TGTGCCAGCAGCGTAGCAGGGACCCCTGAAAAACCGCACTTC
.,TRBJ2-3,.,TRBV11-3,CASSLFGEPTDTQYF,TGTGCCAGCAGCTTATTCGGCGAGCCCACAGATACGCAGTATTTT
TRBD1,TRBJ2-5,.,TRBV6-6,CASSSGDRAVTQYF,TGTGCCAGCAGTTCTGGGGACAGGGCGGTAACCCAGTACTTC
.,TRBJ2-5,few,TRBV4-3,CASSQDLWETQYF,TGCGCCAGCAGCCAAGATCTTTGGGAGACCCAGTACTTC
.,TRBJ2-1,.,TRBV28,CATRTHNEQFF,TGTGCCACCCGAACCCACAATGAGCAGTTCTTC
.,TRBJ2-1,.,TRBV7-3,CASSLRRDPYNEQFF,TGTGCCAGCAGCTTACGGCGGGACCCTTACAATGAGCAGTTCTTC
TRBD2,TRBJ2-7,.,TRBV6-1,CASTESAGVRDEQYF,TGTGCCAGCACTGAGAGCGCGGGAGTCAGGGACGAGCAGTACTTC
.,TRBJ2-3,once,TRBV5-1,CASSFGGRDTDTQYF,TGCGCCAGCAGCTTCGGGGGTCGAGACACAGATACGCAGTATTTT
.,TRBJ2-4,.,TRBV2,CASSGAKNIQYF,TGTGCCAGCAGTGGGGCCAAAAACATTCAGTACTTC
TRBD1,TRBJ2-5,.,TRBV19,CASSSQTGVTVETQYF,TGTGCCAGTAGTTCTCAGACAGGGGTGACCGTTGAGACCCAGTACTTC
.,TRBJ2-5,.,TRBV27,CASSLQGGQETQYF,TGTGCCAGCAGTTTACAGGGTGGGCAAGAGACCCAGTACTTC
.,TRBJ1-4,.,TRBV6-1,CASRPWFSNEKLFF,TGTGCCAGCAGGCCGTGGTTTTCTAATGAAAAACTGTTTTTT
TRBD2,TRBJ2-5,.,TRBV5-1,CASSLWLAEGETQYF,TGCGCCAGCAGCTTGTGGCTAGCGGAGGGGGAGACCCAGTACTTC
.,TRBJ2-7,.,TRBV28,CASSLSSYEQYF,TGTGCCAGCAGTTTAAGCTCCTACGAGCAGTACTTC
.,TRBJ2-1,once,TRBV6-1,CASSVSTGYNEQFF,TGTGCCAGCAGTGTGTCAACAGGTTACAATGAGCAGTTCTTC
.,TRBJ2-5,.,TRBV7-2,CASSFERVSETQYF,TGTGCCAGCAGCTTCGAGAGGGTCTCGGAGACCCAGTACTTC
.,TRBJ2-2,.,TRBV19,CASSIRGAGAGTGELFF,TGTGCCAGTAGTATAAGGGGGGCGGGAGCGGGCACCGGGGAGCTGTTTTTT
TRBD2,TRBJ2-1,.,TRBV5-1,CASSSGTSGSLYNEQFF,TGCGCCAGCAGCTCCGGGACTAGCGGGAGCCTATACAATGAGCAGTTCTTC
TRBD1,TRBJ2-7,.,TRBV11-2,CASSLGGQGSWEQYF,TGTGCCAGCAGCTTAGGGGGACAGGGTTCGTGGGAGCAGTACTTC
TRBD2,TRBJ2-1,.,TRBV15,CATSRVLAVGDEQFF,TGTGCCACCAGCAGAGTTCTAGCGGTCGGCGATGAGCAGTTCTTC
TRBD2,TRBJ2-7,once,TRBV19,CASSGGSYEQYF,TGTGCCAGTAGCGGGGGGAGCTACGAGCAGTACTTC
.,TRBJ1-2,.,TRBV11-2,CASSWGYGYTF,TGTGCCAGCAGCTGGGGGTATGGCTACACCTTC
TRBD2,TRBJ2-2,.,TRBV5-1,CASSVLASGSPGELFF,TGCGCCAGCAGCGTGCTGGCTAGCGGGAGTCCCGGGGAGCTGTTTTTT
.,TRBJ2-3,.,TRBV28,CASNLSGYGTQYF,TGTGCCAGCAACCTTTCGGGATATGGTACGCAGTATTTT
.,TRBJ1-1,.,TRBV9,CASSVDPSMNTEAFF,TGTGCCAGCAGCGTAGATCCTTCCATGAACACTGAAGCTTTCTTT
TRBD2,TRBJ2-7,.,TRBV28,CASRSSGGAYEQYF,TGTGCCAGCAGGTCAAGTGGGGGGGCCTACGAGCAGTACTTC
TRBD2,TRBJ2-7,.,TRBV7-2,CASTTRGGFVGEQYF,TGTGCCAGCACCACTCGGGGGGGATTTGTGGGTGAGCAGTACTTC
TRBD1,TRBJ2-4,.,TRBV6-1,CASSMTGGENIQYF,TGTGCCAGCAGTATGACAGGGGGTGAAAACATTCAGTACTTC
TRBD1,TRBJ1-5,.,TRBV5-1,CASSTRTGGELDQPQHF,TGCGCCAGCAGCACTAGGACAGGGGGCGAATTGGACCAGCCCCAGCATTTT
.,TRBJ1-1,.,TRBV12-5,CASGLDGNTEAFF,TGTGCTAGTGGTTTGGACGGGAACACTGAAGCTTTCTTT
.,TRBJ2-1,.,TRBV11-2,CASSLGQEVIPEQFF,TGTGCCAGCAGCTTGGGGCAGGAAGTAATCCCTGAGCAGTTCTTC
.,TRBJ1-4,.,TRBV6-5,CASSLNRASNEKLFF,TGTGCCAGCAGTCTTAACAGGGCCTCTAATGAAAAACTGTTTTTT
.,TRBJ2-7,.,TRBV2,CASSEGQIYEQYF,TGTGCCAGCAGTGAGGGCCAGATCTACGAGCAGTACTTC
.,TRBJ1-5,.,TRBV7-2,CASSLRHNSNQPQHF,TGTGCCAGCAGCTTAAGACACAATAGCAATCAGCCCCAGCATTTT
.,TRBJ1-2,once,TRBV14,CASSLAGTGNYGYTF,TGTGCCAGCAGCCTAGCCGGAACAGGGAACTATGGCTACACCTTC
.,TRBJ1-1,.,TRBV6-6,CASSTTGYTEAFF,TGTGCCAGCAGTACCACAGGGTACACTGAAGCTTTCTTT
TRBD2,TRBJ2-3,.,TRBV5-4,CASSLGSGSTDTQYF,TGTGCCAGCAGCTTGGGTAGCGGGAGTACAGATACGCAGTATTTT
.,TRBJ1-4,.,TRBV5-4,CASSKNAGEEKLFF,TGTGCCAGCAGCAAAAACGCAGGGGAAGAAAAACTGTTTTTT
.,TRBJ2-5,.,TRBV28,CASSTSPRGQETQYF,TGTGCCAGCAGTACCTCCCCCAGGGGCCAAGAGACCCAGTACTTC
TRBD2,TRBJ2-7,.,TRBV28,CASRPSGRSYEQYF,TGTGCCAGCAGGCCCAGCGGGAGGTCCTACGAGCAGTACTTC
TRBD1,TRBJ2-3,.,TRBV27,CASSSDRGTDTQYF,TGTGCCAGCAGTTCGGACAGGGGCACAGATACGCAGTATTTT
TRBD1,TRBJ2-3,.,TRBV7-3,CASSWGQPHDTQYF,TGTGCCAGCAGTTGGGGACAGCCCCACGATACGCAGTATTTT